Below, 11 T cell receptor beta chains from the same sample are listed, as sequenced in a study of early stage breast cancer tumors. Measured with immunoSEQ multiplex PCR; TCRdb has only the in-frame clones, and not every one. This table holds about 28,000 clones, 80% found once. Sequenced input: blood. Receptors were obtained from a person aged 55-75 years with breast cancer.

V and J are TRBV5-1 and TRBJ1-2; possibly TRBD1 for D (5 bases). Trimming took 2 bases from V and 4 from J, leaving 9 bases between them. This CDR3 contains 13 residues. Germline V gives CDR1 SGHRS, CDR2 YFSETQ. CDR3 sequence reads: CASSFGGAYGYTF. In DNA form, the CDR3 reads TGCGCCAGCAGCTTTGGCGGGGCCTATGGCTACACCTTC. Combining the CDR3 with reference TRBV5-1 and TRBJ1-2 gives the whole variable domain KAGVTQTPRYLIKTRGQQVTLSCSPISGHRSVSWYQQTPGQGLQFLFEYFSETQRNKGNFPGRFSGRQFSNSRSEMNVSTLELGDSALYLCASSFGGAYGYTFGSGTRLTVV.

This sequence joins TRBV5-4 and TRBJ2-2; D not resolved. The CDR3 length is 16 residues. Trimming removed 4 bases at V and 2 bases at J, with 15 bases between. Germline V gives CDR1 SGHNT, CDR2 YYREEE (reference sequence). CDR3 residues: CASSPGWRINTGELFF. The CDR3 nucleotides read TGTGCCAGCAGCCCCGGGTGGCGCATCAACACCGGGGAGCTGTTTTTT. The full variable domain, its missing parts supplied by reference TRBV5-4 and TRBJ2-2, is ETGVTQSPTHLIKTRGQQVTLRCSSQSGHNTVSWYQQALGQGPQFIFQYYREEENGRGNFPPRFSGLQFPNYSSELNVNALELDDSALYLCASSPGWRINTGELFFGEGSRLTVL.

The J gene is TRBJ2-5, the V gene TRBV5-6; 7 bases line up with TRBD1. The V gene end was trimmed by 3 bases and the J gene end by 1 base; junction bases not matched to a gene: 6. The CDR3 extends over 15 amino acids. Germline V gene sequence: CDR1 SGHDT, CDR2 YYEEEE. Here the CDR3 reads CASSSWGTAQETQYF. The CDR3, as DNA: TGTGCCAGCAGCTCATGGGGGACAGCCCAAGAGACCCAGTACTTC.

This rearrangement joins TRBV18 to TRBJ1-2; 7 bases match TRBD1. CDR1 and CDR2 from the germline V gene are KGHSH and LQKENI. Trimming cost V 6 bases and J 5 bases; bases outside gene matches: 6. This CDR3 is built from 13 residues. The CDR3 DNA is TGTGCCAGCTCGACCGGGACAGAATATGGCTACACCTTC. It encodes CASSTGTEYGYTF.

This chain uses TRBV30 with TRBJ2-1; 8 nucleotides agree with TRBD2. CDR3 length: 14 residues. J was trimmed by 6 bases and V by 4 bases; bases with no gene match: 8. Germline CDR1 is GTSNPN and CDR2 is SVGIG (reference sequence). The CDR3 here is CAWTLVSGSNEQFF. The CDR3 coding sequence is TGTGCCTGGACGCTCGTGAGCGGGAGCAATGAGCAGTTCTTC.

The chain recombines TRBV9 with TRBJ2-2, with 9 bases that match TRBD1. The CDR3 is 15 residues long. Germline trimming cut 6 bases from V and 2 bases from J; bases unmatched to any gene: 5. Germline V gene sequence: CDR1 SGDLS, CDR2 YYNGEE. Here the CDR3 DNA reads TGTGCCAGCACCCGGACAGGGGATAACACCGGGGAGCTGTTTTTT. It translates to CASTRTGDNTGELFF.

V is TRBV11-2 and J is TRBJ2-7, with D perhaps TRBD2 (6 bases). The V end was cut by 4 bases, the J end by 1 base, with 14 bases between. The CDR3 is 15 residues long. Germline assignment: CDR1 SGHAT and CDR2 FQNNGV. CDR3 DNA sequence: TGTGCCAGCAGCTGGGGGGTAGTTGGATCCTACGAGCAGTACTTC. Translating it yields CASSWGVVGSYEQYF. Looking up the rest from reference TRBV11-2 and TRBJ2-7 gives the full variable domain: EAGVAQSPRYKIIEKRQSVAFWCNPISGHATLYWYQQILGQGPKLLIQFQNNGVVDDSQLPKDRFSAERLKGVDSTLKIQPAKLEDSAVYLCASSWGVVGSYEQYFGPGTRLTVT.

The chain joins TRBV7-9 to TRBJ2-2, with a possible D match to TRBD2 (5 bases). Germline V lookup: CDR1 SEHNR, CDR2 FQNEAQ (reference sequence). Trimming shortened V by 1 base and J by 5 bases, and 8 bases separated the two germline ends. The CDR3 runs to 14 residues. CDR3 nucleotides: TGTGCCAGCAGCTTAGTTACTAGAACCGGGGAGCTGTTTTTT. Protein: CASSLVTRTGELFF. Using reference TRBV7-9 and TRBJ2-2 for the parts outside the CDR3, the full variable domain is DTGVSQNPRHKITKRGQNVTFRCDPISEHNRLYWYRQTLGQGPEFLTYFQNEAQLEKSRLLSDRFSAERPKGSFSTLEIQRTEQGDSAMYLCASSLVTRTGELFFGEGSRLTVL.

This rearrangement joins TRBV30 to TRBJ1-3; tentative D call: TRBD1 (5 bases). Trimming took off 3 bases at V and 0 bases at J, with 12 bases between the two ends. This CDR3 is 15 amino acids long. Germline V gives CDR1 GTSNPN, CDR2 SVGIG (reference sequence). CDR3 residues: CAWSRDSGSGNTIYF. The CDR3 DNA reads TGTGCCTGGAGCAGGGACTCAGGCTCTGGAAACACCATATATTTT. The whole variable domain, filled in from reference TRBV30 and TRBJ1-3, reads SQTIHQWPATLVQPVGSPLSLECTVEGTSNPNLYWYRQAAGRGLQLLFYSVGIGQISSEVPQNLSASRPQDRQFILSSKKLLLSDSGFYLCAWSRDSGSGNTIYFGEGSWLTVV.

The chain recombines TRBV6-5 with TRBJ1-4, with 8 bases fitting TRBD1. CDR1 and CDR2 (germline): MNHEY, SVGAGI. V dropped 5 bases and J dropped 8; count of bases not matched to a gene: 4. This CDR3 region has 13 residues. The DNA for the CDR3 is TGTGCCAGCAGTCCAGGGGGCGGGGAAAAACTGTTTTTT. This translates into CASSPGGGEKLFF.

The genes are TRBV5-4 and TRBJ2-7, with TRBD1 identical over 7 bases. Trimming removed 4 bases from V and 3 bases from J; junction bases left unmatched: 10. Per the germline V gene, CDR1 is SGHNT and CDR2 is YYREEE (reference sequence). This CDR3 region has 15 residues. The CDR3 DNA follows: TGTGCCAGCAGCGACGCCGGGACAGCGCTCTACGAGCAGTACTTC. It encodes CASSDAGTALYEQYF.